A selection of T cell receptor beta chains follows, all from one sample in a study of T cells after yellow fever vaccination. TCRdb reanalysed the 5' RACE reads using MiXCR and keeps one entry per CDR3 protein. The profile shows fewer than 400,000 distinct CDR3 sequences, about 10% of them singletons. The input for sequencing was CD4+ T cells sorted from PBMCs, taken 45 days after the yellow fever booster vaccination. The receptors shown here come from a man younger than 35 who received the YFV17D yellow fever vaccine. Each CDR3 is given with its conserved first and last residue. A D gene is named only where the DNA matches it firmly. Size values are once, few and many counts, or a class for expanded clones, and some rows have none.

CDR3 protein,CDR3 DNA,clone size,V gene,J gene,D gene
CASTKTGPTDTQYF,TGTGCCAGCACCAAGACAGGACCCACAGATACGCAGTATTTT,few,TRBV6-5,TRBJ2-3,.
CASSRGGQGTSQPQHF,TGTGCCAGCAGCCGGGGAGGACAGGGAACTAGTCAGCCCCAGCATTTT,few,TRBV5-4,TRBJ1-5,TRBD1
CASGPGSGSPLHF,TGTGCCAGCGGTCCCGGTTCGGGGTCACCCCTCCACTTT,.,TRBV7-3,TRBJ1-6,.
CASSPDRAGNGYTF,TGTGCCAGCTCACCAGACAGGGCTGGAAATGGCTACACCTTC,few,TRBV18,TRBJ1-2,TRBD1
CASSLGGIGPSGANVLTF,TGTGCCAGCAGCCTAGGTGGTATAGGACCCTCTGGGGCCAACGTCCTGACTTTC,few,TRBV4-2,TRBJ2-6,.
CASSQEGQGYNEQFF,TGCGCCAGCAGCCAAGAGGGACAGGGGTACAATGAGCAGTTCTTC,.,TRBV4-1,TRBJ2-1,TRBD1
CSAGGTSGMNTEAFF,TGCAGCGCTGGGGGGACATCCGGGATGAACACTGAAGCTTTCTTT,few,TRBV29-1,TRBJ1-1,.
CASSPGTSGGPTGELFF,TGTGCCAGCAGCCCCGGGACTAGCGGGGGGCCCACCGGGGAGCTGTTTTTT,.,TRBV7-2,TRBJ2-2,TRBD2
CASSLSRAGTGELFF,TGTGCCAGCAGTTTGAGCAGGGCGGGCACCGGGGAGCTGTTTTTT,.,TRBV12-3/TRBV12-4,TRBJ2-2,.
CASSTSTTYNEQFF,TGCGCCAGCAGCACCAGTACCACGTACAATGAGCAGTTCTTC,few,TRBV5-1,TRBJ2-1,.
CASRGTGAGANVLTF,TGTGCCAGCAGGGGGACAGGGGCCGGGGCCAACGTCCTGACTTTC,few,TRBV27,TRBJ2-6,TRBD1
CASSQQVWNSPLHF,TGTGCCAGCAGTCAGCAGGTTTGGAATTCACCCCTCCACTTT,.,TRBV12-3/TRBV12-4,TRBJ1-6,.
CASSRPGWGTQYF,TGTGCCAGCAGCCGCCCGGGTTGGGGGACCCAGTACTTC,.,TRBV7-2,TRBJ2-5,.
CASSEPGQGINYGYTF,TGTGCCAGCAGCGAACCGGGACAGGGGATAAACTATGGCTACACCTTC,few,TRBV5-4,TRBJ1-2,TRBD1
CASSVFWISNQPQHF,TGTGCCAGCAGTGTGTTTTGGATCAGCAATCAGCCCCAGCATTTT,.,TRBV6-1,TRBJ1-5,.
CATSDLHRVTPDTQYF,TGTGCCACCAGTGATTTACACAGGGTCACACCTGATACGCAGTATTTT,.,TRBV24-1,TRBJ2-3,.
CASSIQGDGKNLFF,TGCGCCAGCAGCATACAGGGGGATGGGAAAAATCTGTTTTTT,.,TRBV5-1,TRBJ1-4,TRBD1
CASTKSSPYNEQFF,TGCGCCAGCACTAAGAGCTCTCCCTACAATGAGCAGTTCTTC,.,TRBV5-1,TRBJ2-1,.
CASSQGDRDSYEQYF,TGTGCCAGCAGCCAAGGGGACAGGGACTCCTACGAGCAGTACTTC,.,TRBV7-3,TRBJ2-7,TRBD1
CASSQNIWSDTQYF,TGTGCCAGCAGCCAGAACATTTGGTCGGATACGCAGTATTTT,many,TRBV7-9,TRBJ2-3,.
CASSPQGISDTQYF,TGTGCCAGCAGCCCACAGGGAATTTCGGATACGCAGTATTTT,few,TRBV12-3/TRBV12-4,TRBJ2-3,.
CASSSRVRKTGELFF,TGCGCCAGCAGCTCTAGAGTAAGAAAAACCGGGGAGCTGTTTTTT,few,TRBV5-1,TRBJ2-2,.
CASSNFMNTEAFF,TGTGCCAGCAGCAATTTCATGAACACTGAAGCTTTCTTT,few,TRBV6-6,TRBJ1-1,.
CASNPSTGGNEQYF,TGTGCCAGCAACCCTTCGACAGGGGGCAACGAGCAGTACTTC,few,TRBV6-1,TRBJ2-7,TRBD1
CASSLGQGRFHEQFF,TGTGCCAGCAGCCTCGGACAGGGAAGGTTCCATGAGCAGTTCTTC,.,TRBV5-8,TRBJ2-1,TRBD1
CASSPPRGRRIDQPQHF,TGTGCCAGCAGCCCCCCGAGGGGGCGCCGTATCGATCAGCCCCAGCATTTT,few,TRBV28,TRBJ1-5,TRBD1
CASGPKGGQASIYGYTF,TGTGCCAGCGGACCAAAAGGAGGACAGGCCTCAATCTATGGCTACACCTTC,.,TRBV5-6,TRBJ1-2,TRBD1
CASSQDKAQPQHF,TGCGCCAGCAGCCAAGATAAGGCTCAGCCCCAGCATTTT,few,TRBV4-3,TRBJ1-5,.
CASSLTWTGTDTQYF,TGTGCCAGCAGCTTGACGTGGACAGGCACAGATACGCAGTATTTT,.,TRBV5-6,TRBJ2-3,.
CASRDKDTGELFF,TGCGCCAGCAGGGACAAGGACACCGGGGAGCTGTTTTTT,many,TRBV5-1,TRBJ2-2,.
CASSLVASYNEQFF,TGTGCCAGCAGCTTAGTAGCGTCCTACAATGAGCAGTTCTTC,few,TRBV7-9,TRBJ2-1,.
CASSNSGGFKANEQFF,TGCGCCAGCAGCAACAGTGGGGGGTTTAAGGCCAATGAGCAGTTCTTC,few,TRBV5-1,TRBJ2-1,.
CASSFSSGLTGELFF,TGCGCCAGCAGCTTCTCCAGCGGTCTGACCGGGGAGCTGTTTTTT,.,TRBV5-1,TRBJ2-2,.
CSARRSADTQYF,TGCAGTGCCAGACGGAGCGCAGATACGCAGTATTTT,many,TRBV20-1,TRBJ2-3,.
CASGLLGRGVNEQYF,TGTGCCAGCGGGTTACTAGGCCGTGGGGTCAACGAGCAGTACTTC,.,TRBV5-6,TRBJ2-7,.
CSAVEGAGNTEAFF,TGCAGCGCCGTGGAGGGGGCGGGGAACACTGAAGCTTTCTTT,.,TRBV29-1,TRBJ1-1,TRBD1
CASSPPGADSDTQYF,TGTGCCAGCTCACCACCGGGGGCGGACTCGGATACGCAGTATTTT,.,TRBV18,TRBJ2-3,.
CSAKDRSSGNTIYF,TGCAGTGCCAAGGACAGAAGCTCTGGAAACACCATATATTTT,few,TRBV20-1,TRBJ1-3,.
CASSQGPDNGYTF,TGTGCCAGCAGCCAAGGTCCGGATAATGGCTACACCTTC,once,TRBV14,TRBJ1-2,.
CASSWGQREQFF,TGTGCCAGCAGCTGGGGACAGAGAGAGCAGTTCTTC,few,TRBV28,TRBJ2-1,TRBD1